This T cell receptor (beta chain) was sequenced during a study of blood T cell repertoires in COVID-19. Whole-study context: From T cells, B-cell-depleted T cells, or PBMCs came the material, which was cDNA or gDNA.

Per the study methods: Amplification of reference gene primers was used by the study to estimate nucleated cell counts. Assay used: immunoSEQ multiplex PCR; TCRdb lists only in-frame clones, some missing. V, J and clone size were drawn from that table, and D and trimming were deduced from the DNA. The table lists fewer than 95,000 clones, under 85% of them singletons. CDR1 and CDR2 from the germline V gene are MNHEY and SMNVEV (reference sequence). The V and J ends lost 1 base and 0 bases, in that order; junction bases with no gene match: 3. The CDR3 consists of 16 residues. The sequence was collected from a human donor in a cohort sampled during active COVID-19. V is TRBV27 and J is TRBJ2-1; 7 nucleotides agree with TRBD2. The sequencing sample was made of peripheral blood. The CDR3 region is CASSLWGGHSYNEQFF. Here the CDR3 DNA reads TGTGCCAGCAGTTTATGGGGGGGTCACTCCTACAATGAGCAGTTCTTC.